Included here is one T cell receptor (beta chain) sequence, with context. The data are from a study of technical replicates of blood from a few donors. The table came from immunoSEQ multiplex PCR; TCRdb's copy has only in-frame clones and leaves some out. The sample yields over 65,000 clones, almost 98% seen once. The TCR was taken from a human donor in good health. The source material was T cells isolated from PBMCs.

The CDR3: CASSSQHSIQGLLGTNEKLFF. CDR3 nucleotides: TGTGCCAGCAGCTCGCAACACTCTATACAGGGTTTACTAGGGACTAATGAAAAACTGTTTTTT. V gene TRBV13 combines with J gene TRBJ1-4, with D maybe TRBD1 (6 bases). CDR1 PRHDT and CDR2 FYEKMQ come from the germline V gene (reference sequence). The CDR3 length is 21 residues. Trimming pared 4 bases from V and 2 bases from J, leaving 29 bases between.